This T cell receptor beta chain was retrieved from a study of T cell clones after liver transplantation. Study background: Liver transplant recipients had immunosuppression withdrawal attempted within 2 years. A pre-transplant mixed lymphocyte reaction with TCRbeta sequencing defined graft-donor-reactive clones followed in post-transplant blood. HCV positivity affected three of eight recipients; the rest lacked autoimmune or viral indications. Study-wide results and caveats: Graft donor-reactive T cells possibly entered the graft instead of undergoing deletion.

Repertoires were generated with immunoSEQ multiplex PCR, while TCRdb's copy carries only in-frame clones and drops some. In the table there are 75,000 to 85,000 clones, approximately 87% of which are singletons. This clone appeared once. Antigen unknown. The TCR comes from a human patient who received a liver transplant. Some T cells may be the graft donor's. Material: CD4+ T cells from blood, obtained at the 22-month timepoint.

The CDR3 loop reads CASSRLAGANTGELFF. CDR3 DNA sequence: TGTGCCAGTAGTAGACTAGCGGGCGCGAACACCGGGGAGCTGTTTTTT. The genes are TRBV19 and TRBJ2-2, with 10 bases identical to TRBD2. The V segment lost 4 bases and the J segment 0 bases; nucleotides outside the gene matches: 2. The CDR3 has 16 amino acids. Germline V gene sequence: CDR1 LNHDA, CDR2 SQIVND (reference sequence).